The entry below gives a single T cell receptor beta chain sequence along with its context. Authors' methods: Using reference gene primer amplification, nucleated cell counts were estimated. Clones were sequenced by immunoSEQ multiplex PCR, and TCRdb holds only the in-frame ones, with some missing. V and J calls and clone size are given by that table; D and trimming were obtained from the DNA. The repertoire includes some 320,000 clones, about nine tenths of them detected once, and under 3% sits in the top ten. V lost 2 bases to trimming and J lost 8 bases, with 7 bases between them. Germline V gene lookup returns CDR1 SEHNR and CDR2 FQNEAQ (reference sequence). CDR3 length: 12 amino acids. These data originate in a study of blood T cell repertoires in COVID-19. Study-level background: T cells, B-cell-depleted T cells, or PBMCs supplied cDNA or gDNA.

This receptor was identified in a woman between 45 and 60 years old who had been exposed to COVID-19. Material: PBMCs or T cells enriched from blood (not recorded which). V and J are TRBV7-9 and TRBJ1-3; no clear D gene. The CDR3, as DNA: TGTGCCAGCAGCTTATCGTTCGACACCATATATTTT. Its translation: CASSLSFDTIYF.